Each of the 13 T cell receptor beta chains below was sequenced from the same sample in a study of PD-L1 blockade in urothelial cancer. Sequencing was performed with immunoSEQ multiplex PCR; in TCRdb, only in-frame clones are kept and a portion is missing. The sample consists of around 35,000 clones, about 87% of them appearing once. Time point in this sample: pretreatment peripheral blood. The sequenced sample was PBMCs, obtained around atezolizumab (anti-PD-L1) treatment. The source of these receptors is a man in his 60s with urothelial cancer.

A few counts support this clone. The DNA for the CDR3 is TGTGCCAGCAGCCCAGTTGGACTAGCGGGAGGCCAACCGCAGTATTTT. It encodes CASSPVGLAGGQPQYF. The V call is TRBV7-3, the J call TRBJ2-3, with 14 positions matching TRBD2. CDR1 and CDR2 from the germline V gene are SGHTA and FQGTGA. CDR3 length: 16 residues. V lost 5 bases and J lost 10; bases outside the gene matches: 11.

V usage is TRBV7-5 and J usage is TRBJ1-3. TRBV7-5 is recorded as a pseudogene. The CDR3 spans 16 residues. This CDR3 is CARSLESYHSGNTIYF. In DNA form, the CDR3 reads TGTGCCAGAAGCTTAGAGAGCTATCACTCTGGAAACACCATATATTTT.

The V and J genes are TRBV4-3 and TRBJ2-1, with 14 bases lining up with TRBD2. This CDR3 is built from 15 residues. Germline V gives CDR1 LGHNA, CDR2 YSLEER. Trimming cost V 4 bases and J 6 bases; bases outside gene matches: 2. CDR3 sequence (DNA): TGCGCCAGCAGCCCGGGACTAGCGGGAGTCAATGAGCAGTTCTTC. This encodes CASSPGLAGVNEQFF.

J is TRBJ1-4 and V is TRBV13, with 7 bases fitting TRBD1. V shed 5 bases and J 4 bases; nucleotides not matched to a gene: 4. CDR1 is PRHDT and CDR2 is FYEKMQ in the germline V gene (reference sequence). The CDR3 runs 14 residues. The CDR3, as DNA: TGTGCCAGCAGCCAGGGACAGCTTAATGAAAAACTGTTTTTT. It codes for CASSQGQLNEKLFF.

This clone was picked up a small number of times. This chain joins TRBV9 and TRBJ2-1, with a tentative D call TRBD2 (5 bases). Germline V lookup: CDR1 SGDLS, CDR2 YYNGEE. This CDR3 region has 16 residues. The V end lost 0 bases, the J end lost 9 bases, and 19 bases lay between the germline ends. The CDR3 loop is CASSVDPLRVGSEQFF. CDR3 sequence (DNA): TGTGCCAGCAGCGTAGACCCCTTGCGGGTGGGTAGTGAGCAGTTCTTC.

This chain joins TRBV10-3 and TRBJ2-1; 8 bases agree with TRBD2. CDR1 and CDR2 (germline): ENHRY, SYGVKD. V gave up 6 bases and J gave up 5 bases; unmatched junction bases: 6. CDR3 length: 14 amino acids. The CDR3 sequence: CAIRFSGENNEQFF. CDR3 DNA sequence: TGTGCCATCAGGTTTAGCGGGGAGAACAATGAGCAGTTCTTC.

The gene calls are TRBV7-2 and TRBJ2-7, with D unresolved. The CDR3 is made up of 12 amino acids. Trimming took off 0 bases at V and 4 bases at J, with 4 bases between the two ends. Germline CDR1 is SGHTA and CDR2 is FQGNSA. CDR3 loop: CASSLAQYEQYF. CDR3 in DNA: TGTGCCAGCAGCTTAGCCCAGTACGAGCAGTACTTC.

V and J are TRBV19 and TRBJ2-7; TRBD1 agrees at 8 bases. V shed 5 bases and J 4 bases; nucleotides not matched to a gene: 10. The CDR3 length is 15 residues. Germline values: CDR1 LNHDA, CDR2 SQIVND (reference sequence). Here the CDR3 reads CASSVLTGGRYEQYF. The CDR3 nucleotides read TGTGCCAGTAGTGTGCTTACAGGGGGGCGATACGAGCAGTACTTC.

The chain joins TRBV29-1 to TRBJ2-3, with 11 nucleotides matching TRBD1. CDR3 length equals 14 residues. Germline CDR1 reads SQVTM; CDR2 reads ANQGSEA. V lost 5 bases to trimming and J lost 4 bases; unmatched junction nucleotides: 5. DNA of the CDR3: TGCAGCGTTACGGACAGGGGGCGGGCAGATACGCAGTATTTT. Translation: CSVTDRGRADTQYF.

The chain joins TRBV5-8 to TRBJ2-1; TRBD2 matches at 7 bases. There are 15 residues in the CDR3. After removal of 0 bases from V and 7 bases from J, the junction contained 7 bases not matched to a gene. Germline assignment: CDR1 SGHTS and CDR2 YDEGEE. The CDR3 protein is CASSLVLAEGNEQFF. Here the CDR3 DNA reads TGTGCCAGCAGCTTGGTTCTAGCGGAGGGGAATGAGCAGTTCTTC.

This clone was picked up one time. CDR3: CASSLAMSSGETQYF. The CDR3 nucleotides are TGCGCCAGCAGCTTGGCCATGAGCTCTGGAGAGACCCAGTACTTC. The chain is built from TRBV5-1 and TRBJ2-5; D not certain. The germline V gene has CDR1 SGHRS and CDR2 YFSETQ. There are 15 residues in the CDR3. V lost 0 bases and J 4 bases, leaving 13 bases between the germline ends.

This sequence joins TRBV5-6 and TRBJ2-7; no clear D. Trimming removed 4 bases at V and 7 bases at J, with 18 bases between. The CDR3 length is 14 residues. Per germline, CDR1 SGHDT and CDR2 YYEEEE. DNA for the CDR3: TGTGCCAGCAGCCTGAGAGGTCCCCCATGGGAGCAGTACTTC. Translating gives CASSLRGPPWEQYF.

The V gene is TRBV29-1, the J gene TRBJ2-7, with unresolved D. Per germline, CDR1 SQVTM and CDR2 ANQGSEA. V was clipped by 6 bases and J by 4 bases, with 7 bases between them. The CDR3 runs 10 residues. DNA of the CDR3: TGCAGCGTCTTTTTATACGAGCAGTACTTC. It encodes CSVFLYEQYF.